This T cell receptor beta chain derives from a study of memory CD4+ T cells and cytomegalovirus serostatus. Study results and limitations: Each of approximately 73 CMV-associated TCRbeta sequences occurred in one to five individuals. CMV serostatus prediction reached median AUC about 0.95, or 0.9 with US-trained model.

The CDR3 totals 13 residues. V was clipped by 1 base and J by 7 bases, with 8 bases between them. Germline CDR1 and CDR2: SGHNT and YENEEA. Using immunoSEQ multiplex PCR, the repertoire was profiled, and TCRdb retains in-frame clones only, with some absent. The sample lists roughly 76,000 clones; under 80% were seen once. Single viable CD3+CD4+CD8-CD45RO+ cells were sorted as the memory CD4+ T cells. After thawing, CD4+ T cells were positively selected. The count of this clone is one. The antigen is not known. Sequences were obtained from memory CD4+ T cells from blood. The chain uses TRBV11-3 and TRBJ2-1, with a weak D call TRBD1 (6 bases). This sequence originates from an adult in good health and CMV-seropositive. The CDR3, as DNA: TGTGCCAGCAGCTTAGGACAGGAGAATGAGCAGTTCTTC. Its translation is CASSLGQENEQFF.